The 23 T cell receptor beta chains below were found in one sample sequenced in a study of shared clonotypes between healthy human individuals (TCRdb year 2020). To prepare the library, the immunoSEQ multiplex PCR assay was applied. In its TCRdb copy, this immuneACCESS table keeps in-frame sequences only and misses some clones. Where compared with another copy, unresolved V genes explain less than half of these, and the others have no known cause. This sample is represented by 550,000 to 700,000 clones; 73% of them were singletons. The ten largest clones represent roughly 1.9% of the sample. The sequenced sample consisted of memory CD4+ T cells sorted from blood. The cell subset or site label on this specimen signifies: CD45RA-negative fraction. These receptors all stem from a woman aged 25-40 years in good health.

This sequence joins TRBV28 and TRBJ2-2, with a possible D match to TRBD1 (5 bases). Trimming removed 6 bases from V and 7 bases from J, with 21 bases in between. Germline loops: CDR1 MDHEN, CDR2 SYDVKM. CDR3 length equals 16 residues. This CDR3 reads CASRETFMGPIGELFF. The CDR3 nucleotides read TGTGCCAGCAGAGAGACTTTCATGGGGCCGATCGGGGAGCTGTTTTTT.

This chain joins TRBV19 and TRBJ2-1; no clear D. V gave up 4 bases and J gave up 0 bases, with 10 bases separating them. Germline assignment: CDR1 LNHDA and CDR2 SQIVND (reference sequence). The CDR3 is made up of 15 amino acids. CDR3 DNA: TGTGCCAGTAGTAGCGTTTCTAGCTCCTACAATGAGCAGTTCTTC. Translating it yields CASSSVSSSYNEQFF.

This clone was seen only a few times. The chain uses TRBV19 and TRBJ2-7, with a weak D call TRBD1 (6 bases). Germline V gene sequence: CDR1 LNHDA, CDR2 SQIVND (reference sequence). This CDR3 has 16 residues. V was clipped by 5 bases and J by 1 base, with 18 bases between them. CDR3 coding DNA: TGTGCCAGTAGTCTTAAGTATGGGGGCAAGTCCTACGAGCAGTACTTC. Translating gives CASSLKYGGKSYEQYF.

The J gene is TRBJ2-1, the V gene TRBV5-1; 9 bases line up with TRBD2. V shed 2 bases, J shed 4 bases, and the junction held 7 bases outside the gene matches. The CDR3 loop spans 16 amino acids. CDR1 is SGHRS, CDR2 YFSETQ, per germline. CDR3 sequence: CASSFSGSLVYNEQFF. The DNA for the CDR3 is TGCGCCAGCAGCTTTAGCGGGAGCTTGGTTTACAATGAGCAGTTCTTC.

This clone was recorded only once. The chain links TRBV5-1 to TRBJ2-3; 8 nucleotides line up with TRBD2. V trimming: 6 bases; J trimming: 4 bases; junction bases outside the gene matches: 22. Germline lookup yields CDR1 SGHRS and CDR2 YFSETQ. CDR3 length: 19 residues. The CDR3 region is CASTPAGGRREGRADTQYF. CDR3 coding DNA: TGCGCCAGCACCCCTGCGGGGGGAAGGAGGGAGGGGCGCGCAGATACGCAGTATTTT.

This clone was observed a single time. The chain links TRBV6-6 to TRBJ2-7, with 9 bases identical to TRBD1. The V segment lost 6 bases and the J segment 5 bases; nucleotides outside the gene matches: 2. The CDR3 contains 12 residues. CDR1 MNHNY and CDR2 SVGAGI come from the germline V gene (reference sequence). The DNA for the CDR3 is TGTGCCAGCAGGGGACAGGGAGACGAGCAGTACTTC. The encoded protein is CASRGQGDEQYF.

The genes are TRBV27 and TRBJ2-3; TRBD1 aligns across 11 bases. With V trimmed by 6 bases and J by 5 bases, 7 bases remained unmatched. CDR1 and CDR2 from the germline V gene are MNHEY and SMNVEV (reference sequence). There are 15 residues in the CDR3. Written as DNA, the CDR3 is TGTGCCAGCAGGGCCGGGACAGGGGGGATAGATACGCAGTATTTT. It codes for CASRAGTGGIDTQYF.

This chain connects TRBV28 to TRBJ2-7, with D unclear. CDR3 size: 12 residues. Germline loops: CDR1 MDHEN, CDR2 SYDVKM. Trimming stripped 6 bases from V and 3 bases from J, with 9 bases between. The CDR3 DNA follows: TGTGCCAGCAGAAGCTCTAACTACGAGCAGTACTTC. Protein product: CASRSSNYEQYF.

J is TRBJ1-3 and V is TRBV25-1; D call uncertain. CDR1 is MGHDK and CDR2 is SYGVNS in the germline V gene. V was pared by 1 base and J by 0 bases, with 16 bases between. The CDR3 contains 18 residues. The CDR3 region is CASSEWNMSLNSGNTIYF. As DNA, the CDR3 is TGTGCCAGCAGTGAATGGAACATGAGCCTAAACTCTGGAAACACCATATATTTT.

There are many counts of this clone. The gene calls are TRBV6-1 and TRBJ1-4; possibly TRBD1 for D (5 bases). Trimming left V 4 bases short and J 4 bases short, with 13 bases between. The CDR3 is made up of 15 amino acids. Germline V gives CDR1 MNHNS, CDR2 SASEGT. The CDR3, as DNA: TGTGCCAGCAGTGTGCGACAGAGAGATAATGAAAAACTGTTTTTT. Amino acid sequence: CASSVRQRDNEKLFF.

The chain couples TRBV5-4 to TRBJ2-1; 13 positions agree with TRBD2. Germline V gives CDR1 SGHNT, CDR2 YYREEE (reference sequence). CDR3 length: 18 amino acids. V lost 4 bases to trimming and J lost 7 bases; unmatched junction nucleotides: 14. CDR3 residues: CASSRNLAGLAGSNEQFF. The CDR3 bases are TGTGCCAGCAGCCGCAACCTCGCGGGACTAGCGGGATCTAATGAGCAGTTCTTC.

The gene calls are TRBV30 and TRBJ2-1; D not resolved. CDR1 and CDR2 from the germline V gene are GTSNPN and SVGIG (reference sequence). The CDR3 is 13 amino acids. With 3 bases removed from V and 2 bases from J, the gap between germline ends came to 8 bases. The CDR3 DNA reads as TGTGCCTGGAGCGGCCCGACCTACAATGAGCAGTTCTTC. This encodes CAWSGPTYNEQFF.

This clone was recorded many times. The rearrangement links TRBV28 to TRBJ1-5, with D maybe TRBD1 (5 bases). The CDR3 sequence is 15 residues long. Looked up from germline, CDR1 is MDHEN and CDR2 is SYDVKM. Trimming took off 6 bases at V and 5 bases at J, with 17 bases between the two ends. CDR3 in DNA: TGTGCCAGCAGGAGGTGGGGCCGAACAGATCAGCCCCAGCATTTT. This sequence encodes CASRRWGRTDQPQHF.

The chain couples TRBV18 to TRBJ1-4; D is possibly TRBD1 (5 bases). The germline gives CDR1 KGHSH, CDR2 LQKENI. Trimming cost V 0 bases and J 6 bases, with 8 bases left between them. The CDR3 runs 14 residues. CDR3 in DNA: TGTGCCAGCTCACCACCGGACACGTATGAAAAACTGTTTTTT. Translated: CASSPPDTYEKLFF.

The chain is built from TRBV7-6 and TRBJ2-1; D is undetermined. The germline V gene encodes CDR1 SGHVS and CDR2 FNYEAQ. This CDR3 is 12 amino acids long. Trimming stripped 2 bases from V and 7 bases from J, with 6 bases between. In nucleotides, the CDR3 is TGTGCCAGCAGCTTACATAGAAATGAGCAGTTCTTC. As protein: CASSLHRNEQFF.

CDR3: CASSPLGTSGLNTGELFF. CDR3 sequence (DNA): TGTGCCAGCAGCCCACTCGGGACTAGCGGTCTTAACACCGGGGAGCTGTTTTTT. The chain employs TRBV7-3 and TRBJ2-2, with 11 positions matching TRBD2. Germline V gene data show CDR1 as SGHTA and CDR2 as FQGTGA. The CDR3 sequence is 18 residues long. With 5 bases clipped from V and 2 bases from J, the junction kept 10 bases outside the gene matches.

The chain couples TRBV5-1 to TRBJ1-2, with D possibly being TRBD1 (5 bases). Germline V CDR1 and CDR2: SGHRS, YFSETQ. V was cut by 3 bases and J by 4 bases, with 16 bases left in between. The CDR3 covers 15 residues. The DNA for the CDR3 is TGCGCCAGCAGCTGGGGGGGATTTGAAGTCTATGGCTACACCTTC. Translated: CASSWGGFEVYGYTF. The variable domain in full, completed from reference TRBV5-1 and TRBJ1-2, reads KAGVTQTPRYLIKTRGQQVTLSCSPISGHRSVSWYQQTPGQGLQFLFEYFSETQRNKGNFPGRFSGRQFSNSRSEMNVSTLELGDSALYLCASSWGGFEVYGYTFGSGTRLTVV.

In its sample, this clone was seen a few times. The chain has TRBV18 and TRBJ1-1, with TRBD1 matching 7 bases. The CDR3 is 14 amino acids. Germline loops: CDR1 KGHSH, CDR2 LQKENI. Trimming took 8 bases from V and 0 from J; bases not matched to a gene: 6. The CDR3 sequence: CASHPGQLNTEAFF. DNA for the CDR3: TGTGCCAGCCACCCGGGACAGCTGAACACTGAAGCTTTCTTT.

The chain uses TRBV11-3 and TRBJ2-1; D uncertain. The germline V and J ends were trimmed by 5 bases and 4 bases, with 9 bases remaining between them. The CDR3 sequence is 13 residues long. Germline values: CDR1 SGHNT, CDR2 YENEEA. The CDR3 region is CASSISKYNEQFF. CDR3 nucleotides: TGTGCCAGCAGCATTTCTAAATACAATGAGCAGTTCTTC.

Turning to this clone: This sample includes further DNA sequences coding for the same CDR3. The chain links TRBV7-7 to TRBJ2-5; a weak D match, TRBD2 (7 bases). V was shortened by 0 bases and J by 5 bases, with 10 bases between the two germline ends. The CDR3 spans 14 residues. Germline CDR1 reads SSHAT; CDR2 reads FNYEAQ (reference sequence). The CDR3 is CASSLAGGAETQYF. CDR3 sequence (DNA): TGTGCCAGCAGCTTAGCGGGGGGGGCTGAGACCCAGTACTTC.

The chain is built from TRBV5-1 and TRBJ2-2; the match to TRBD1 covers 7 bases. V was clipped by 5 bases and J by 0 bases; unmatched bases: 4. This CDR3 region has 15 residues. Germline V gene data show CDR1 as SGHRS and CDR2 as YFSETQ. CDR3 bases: TGCGCCAGCAGTCGTGGGACAGCGAACACCGGGGAGCTGTTTTTT. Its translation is CASSRGTANTGELFF.

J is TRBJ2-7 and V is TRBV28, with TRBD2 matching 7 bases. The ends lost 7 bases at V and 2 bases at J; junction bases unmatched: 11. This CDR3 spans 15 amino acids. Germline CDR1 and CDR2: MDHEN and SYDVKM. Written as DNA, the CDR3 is TGTGCCAGCACCTCCCCGGGGGGAGGGCCCTACGAGCAGTACTTC. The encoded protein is CASTSPGGGPYEQYF.

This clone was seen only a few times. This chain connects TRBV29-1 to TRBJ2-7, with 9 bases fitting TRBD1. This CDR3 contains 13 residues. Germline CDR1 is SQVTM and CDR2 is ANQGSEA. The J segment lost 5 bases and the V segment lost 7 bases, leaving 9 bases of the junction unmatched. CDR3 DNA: TGCAGCGGACGGGGACAGGGTGTCAACGAGCAGTACTTC. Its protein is CSGRGQGVNEQYF.